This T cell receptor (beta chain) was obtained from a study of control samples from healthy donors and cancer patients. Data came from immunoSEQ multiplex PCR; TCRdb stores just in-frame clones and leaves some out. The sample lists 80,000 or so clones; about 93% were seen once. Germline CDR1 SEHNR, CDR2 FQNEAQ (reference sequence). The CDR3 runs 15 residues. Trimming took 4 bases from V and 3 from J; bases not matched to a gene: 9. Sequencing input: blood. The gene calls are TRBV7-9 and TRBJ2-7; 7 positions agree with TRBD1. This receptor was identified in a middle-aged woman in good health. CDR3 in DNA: TGTGCCAGCAGCTCGACCGGGACAGCTTACTACGAGCAGTACTTC. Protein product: CASSSTGTAYYEQYF.